What follows are 10 T cell receptor beta chains derived from one specimen sequenced in a study of CD8 T cells in Susac syndrome. RNA in amounts of about 0.5 to 1 ug was reverse transcribed with random hexamers. A single record per CDR3 protein comes from TCRdb applying MiXCR to the immunoSEQ multiplex PCR reads. This sample has 200,000 or so distinct CDR3 sequences; about 95% occur once, and the top ten carry 0.093%. Sequencing used CD4+ T cells from PBMCs. The source is a human donor with multiple sclerosis.

V is TRBV20-1 and J is TRBJ2-5; D uncertain. Trimming pared 1 base from V and 5 bases from J, leaving 11 bases between. CDR3 length: 13 amino acids. Germline V lookup: CDR1 DFQATT, CDR2 SNEGSKA (reference sequence). The CDR3, as DNA: TGCAGTGCTAGAGCCGGCCCTAGGGAGACCCAGTACTTC. It codes for CSARAGPRETQYF.

This clonotype was observed once. The J gene is TRBJ2-5, the V gene TRBV12-5, with a possible D match to TRBD1 (5 bases). With 6 bases removed from V and 7 bases from J, the gap between germline ends came to 15 bases. The CDR3 is 13 residues long. Looked up from germline, CDR1 is LGHNT and CDR2 is FRNRAP. In DNA form, the CDR3 reads TGTGCTAGTGGCTGGGTCGCAAGGGGGACCCAGTACTTC. It yields the protein CASGWVARGTQYF.

The V and J genes are TRBV6-6 and TRBJ1-1, with a tentative D call TRBD1 (5 bases). The CDR3 sequence is 14 residues long. The V end was cut by 6 bases, the J end by 1 base, with 12 bases between. CDR1 and CDR2 from the germline V gene are MNHNY and SVGAGI (reference sequence). The CDR3 nucleotides are TGTGCCAGCAGAGGGGAGGCCAAGAACACTGAAGCTTTCTTT. This codes for CASRGEAKNTEAFF.

The V gene is TRBV9, the J gene TRBJ2-6; D call uncertain. Trimming removed 2 bases at V and 4 bases at J, with 13 bases between. The germline gives CDR1 SGDLS, CDR2 YYNGEE. This CDR3 has 16 amino acids. The CDR3, as DNA: TGTGCCAGCAGCGTGAACCGTGTGTGGGGGGCCAACGTCCTGACTTTC. Encoded protein: CASSVNRVWGANVLTF.

The chain couples TRBV20-1 to TRBJ2-5; 9 bases are shared with TRBD2. V was clipped by 3 bases and J by 0 bases; unmatched bases: 8. CDR1 is DFQATT, CDR2 SNEGSKA, per germline (reference sequence). CDR3 length: 16 amino acids. CDR3 DNA sequence: TGCAGTGCTAGTAATCTGCGGGGGGGGAACCAAGAGACCCAGTACTTC. The encoded protein is CSASNLRGGNQETQYF.

The CDR3 DNA sequence: TGCGCCAGCAGCTTGAATCGGGCCTACCAAGAGACCCAGTACTTC. This gives the protein CASSLNRAYQETQYF. V usage is TRBV5-1 and J usage is TRBJ2-5; D unresolved. Trimming removed 1 base at V and 0 bases at J, with 10 bases between. Germline V gene lookup returns CDR1 SGHRS and CDR2 YFSETQ. This CDR3 spans 15 amino acids.

V and J are TRBV2 and TRBJ1-1; 7 nucleotides line up with TRBD1. Looked up from germline, CDR1 is SNHLY and CDR2 is FYNNEI. The J segment lost 1 base and the V segment lost 5 bases, leaving 4 bases of the junction unmatched. The CDR3 runs to 14 residues. In DNA form, the CDR3 reads TGTGCCAGCAGTCCGGGACAGCCGAACACTGAAGCTTTCTTT. Protein: CASSPGQPNTEAFF.

This chain joins TRBV29-1 and TRBJ1-1, with D possibly TRBD1 on 5 matching bases. V dropped 5 bases and J dropped 4 bases, with 11 bases sitting between them. Germline V gives CDR1 SQVTM, CDR2 ANQGSEA. This CDR3 contains 12 residues. The CDR3 reads CSVQGFPTEAFF. In DNA, the CDR3 is TGCAGCGTTCAGGGTTTCCCCACTGAAGCTTTCTTT.

This clonotype was detected only a few times. This chain links TRBV11-2 with TRBJ2-3, with no clear D. V was trimmed by 4 bases and J by 4 bases, leaving 3 bases between them. Germline CDR1 SGHAT, CDR2 FQNNGV. The CDR3 consists of 11 residues. The CDR3 nucleotides read TGTGCCAGCAGCTCCTCAGATACGCAGTATTTT. This sequence encodes CASSSSDTQYF.

The V gene is TRBV20-1, the J gene TRBJ2-1; D not resolved. This CDR3 comprises 12 residues. CDR1 is DFQATT and CDR2 is SNEGSKA in the germline V gene (reference sequence). The DNA for the CDR3 is TGCAGCCCCCAGAGCTCCTACAATGAGCAGTTCTTC. It encodes CSPQSSYNEQFF.